This T cell receptor beta chain was observed in a study of T cell clones after liver transplantation (dated 2019 in TCRdb). A note on the overall study: The samples were obtained from ITN030ST, a randomized trial that attempted immunosuppression withdrawal within 2 years after liver transplantation. Donor-reactive T cell clones were identified by TCRbeta sequencing following a pre-transplant mixed lymphocyte reaction and were subsequently tracked in post-transplant blood. Third party-reactive TCRbeta sequences from pre-transplant MLRs were also identified as an antigen-independent comparator for donor-reactive sequences. Of the eight recipients, a few were HCV-positive, while the remaining recipients had been transplanted for non-autoimmune, non-viral indications. The subjects received no induction therapy and were kept on standard immunosuppression until randomization at 12-24 months post-transplant. Tolerance was defined as complete withdrawal of immunosuppression for at least one year without a rise in liver enzymes beyond twice the upper limit of normal. Blood samples were taken pre-transplant, pre-randomization before withdrawal, and post-randomization after full withdrawal or failed withdrawal. A cohort of 8 liver transplant recipients was studied, of whom 3 were classified as tolerant and 5 as non-tolerant.

Frozen genomic DNA underwent high-throughput TCRbeta CDR3 sequencing by immunoSEQ, including PCR amplification, mapping, bias correction and internal controls. The authors' analysis ran thus. Productive rearrangements were retained, and unique TCRbeta sequences were defined by the CDR3 nucleotide sequence together with the V and J gene. Donor-reactive sequences required at least 5-fold expansion in CFSE-low cells versus unstimulated pre-transplant cells and at least 0.01% frequency. Per-subject minimum frequency thresholds, based on the lowest-template unstimulated sample, ensured at least 90% detection power. Jensen-Shannon divergence between the top 1000 TCRbeta sequences post-transplant and pre-transplant was used to measure repertoire turnover. Changes in detection of donor-reactive sequences were tested with two-sided Fisher's exact tests. The table comes from immuneACCESS by way of TCRdb, which keeps in-frame sequences with V and J called. Part of the clones is missing from these tables; in studies checked, under half for an unresolved V gene and the rest for unknown reasons. V, J and clone size reflect that table, while D and trimming were determined from the DNA. The sample table lists about 74,000 clones, about four fifths of them with a count of one. Of the sample, approximately 0.55% is held by the ten largest clones.

This clone was seen ten or more times. Its antigen has not been determined. Base quality data are lacking; no much larger clone is found one base away. Study-wide conclusions, independent of this receptor: When repertoire turnover was accounted for, significantly reduced detection of donor-reactive sequences was found in 7 of 8 subjects for CD4 and in 8 of 8 subjects for CD8. The conclusions were preliminary, being limited by small, heterogeneous patient numbers and by non-standardized post-transplant time points. Low numbers of available donor cells limited the measurable donor-reactive repertoire in two subjects. In most of the 8 subjects, circulating donor-reactive CD4 TCRbeta sequences decreased significantly after transplant, regardless of tolerance or HCV status. Donor-reactive sequences declined more than third party-reactive ones, suggesting partial antigen-specific deletion unrelated to withdrawal success. Because no allograft tissue specimens were available, donor-reactive T cells may have migrated into the graft instead of being deleted.

The sample's time point label is to be understood as: pre-transplant. Thawed unstimulated PBMCs were stained for CD3, CD4 and CD8 and FACS-sorted into CD3+CD4+ and CD3+CD8+ populations. Randomization to immunosuppression withdrawal applied to every one of the 8 studied subjects. Genomic DNA was isolated with the Qiagen DNeasy Blood and Tissue Kit. The CDR3 runs 13 residues from the cysteine to the phenylalanine. Only the CDR3 DNA is retained, 39 bases long and in frame from the first base. The germline V end is reduced by 5 bases and the J end by 5 bases; junction bases left unmatched: 3. CDR1 and CDR2, looked up from the germline V gene, are SGHTA and FQGTGA.

Source: CD4+ T cells from blood, taken before liver transplant. The sequence joins TRBV7-3 to TRBJ1-1, with 9 bases matching TRBD1. This clonotype was obtained from a human donor who received a liver transplant. The CDR3 loop reads CASSGTGRTEAFF. In nucleotide form, the sequence is TGTGCCAGCAGCGGGACAGGGAGGACTGAAGCTTTCTTT.